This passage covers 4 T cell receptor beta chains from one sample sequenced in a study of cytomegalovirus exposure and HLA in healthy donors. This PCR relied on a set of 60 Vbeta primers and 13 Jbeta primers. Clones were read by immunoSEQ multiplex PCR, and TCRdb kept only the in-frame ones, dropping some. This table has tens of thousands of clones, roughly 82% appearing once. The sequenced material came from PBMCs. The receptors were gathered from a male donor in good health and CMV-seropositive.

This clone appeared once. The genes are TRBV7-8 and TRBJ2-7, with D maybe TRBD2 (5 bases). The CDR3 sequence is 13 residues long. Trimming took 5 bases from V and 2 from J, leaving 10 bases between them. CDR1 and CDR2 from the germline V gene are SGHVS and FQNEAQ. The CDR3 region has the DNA TGTGCCAGCAGCCGGGAATATGCCTACGAGCAGTACTTC. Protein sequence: CASSREYAYEQYF. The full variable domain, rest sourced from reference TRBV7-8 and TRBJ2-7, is GAGVSQSPRYKVAKRGQDVALRCDPISGHVSLFWYQQALGQGPEFLTYFQNEAQLDKSGLPSDRFFAERPEGSVSTLKIQRTQQEDSAVYLCASSREYAYEQYFGPGTRLTVT.

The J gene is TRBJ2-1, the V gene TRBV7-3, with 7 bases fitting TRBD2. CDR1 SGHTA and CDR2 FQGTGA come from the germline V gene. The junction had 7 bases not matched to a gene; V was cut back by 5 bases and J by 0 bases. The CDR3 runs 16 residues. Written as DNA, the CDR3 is TGTGCCAGCAGCCTTACTAGCGCCAGCTCCTACAATGAGCAGTTCTTC. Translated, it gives CASSLTSASSYNEQFF.

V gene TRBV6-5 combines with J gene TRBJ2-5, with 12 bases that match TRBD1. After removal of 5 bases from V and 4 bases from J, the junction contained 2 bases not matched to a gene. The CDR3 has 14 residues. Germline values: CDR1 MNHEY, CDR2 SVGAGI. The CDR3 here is CASSRDRGRETQYF. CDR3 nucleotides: TGTGCCAGCAGTCGGGACAGGGGGCGAGAGACCCAGTACTTC.

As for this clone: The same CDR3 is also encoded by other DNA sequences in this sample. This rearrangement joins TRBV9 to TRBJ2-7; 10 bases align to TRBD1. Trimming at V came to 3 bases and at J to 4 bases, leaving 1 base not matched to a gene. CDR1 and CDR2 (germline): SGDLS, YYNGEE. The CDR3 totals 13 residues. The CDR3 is CASSGQGAYEQYF. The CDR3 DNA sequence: TGTGCCAGCAGCGGACAGGGGGCGTACGAGCAGTACTTC.